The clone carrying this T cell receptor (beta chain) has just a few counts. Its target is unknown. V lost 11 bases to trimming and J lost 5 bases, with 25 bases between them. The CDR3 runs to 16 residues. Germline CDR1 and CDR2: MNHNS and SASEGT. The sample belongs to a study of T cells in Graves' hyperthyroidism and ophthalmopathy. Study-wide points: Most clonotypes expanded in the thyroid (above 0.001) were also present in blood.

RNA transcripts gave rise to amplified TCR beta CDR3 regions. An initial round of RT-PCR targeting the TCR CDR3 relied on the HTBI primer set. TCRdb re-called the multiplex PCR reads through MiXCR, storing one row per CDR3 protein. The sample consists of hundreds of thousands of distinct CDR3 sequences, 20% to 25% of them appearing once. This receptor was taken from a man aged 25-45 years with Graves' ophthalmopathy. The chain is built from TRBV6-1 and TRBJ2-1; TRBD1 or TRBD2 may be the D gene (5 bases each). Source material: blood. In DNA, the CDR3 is TGTGCCGCTTTAACCGGGACCCTCTACCCGAACAATGAGCAGTTCTTC. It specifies CAALTGTLYPNNEQFF.